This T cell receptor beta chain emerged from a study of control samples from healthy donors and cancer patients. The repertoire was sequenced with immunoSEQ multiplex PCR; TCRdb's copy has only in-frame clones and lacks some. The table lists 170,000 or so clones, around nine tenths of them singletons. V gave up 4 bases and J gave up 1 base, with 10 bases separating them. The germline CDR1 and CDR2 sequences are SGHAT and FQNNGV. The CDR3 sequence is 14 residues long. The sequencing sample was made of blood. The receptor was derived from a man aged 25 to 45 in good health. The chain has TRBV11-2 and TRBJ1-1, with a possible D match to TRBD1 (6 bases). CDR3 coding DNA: TGTGCCAGCAGCTCAAGGGGGTGGAACACTGAAGCTTTCTTT. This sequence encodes CASSSRGWNTEAFF.